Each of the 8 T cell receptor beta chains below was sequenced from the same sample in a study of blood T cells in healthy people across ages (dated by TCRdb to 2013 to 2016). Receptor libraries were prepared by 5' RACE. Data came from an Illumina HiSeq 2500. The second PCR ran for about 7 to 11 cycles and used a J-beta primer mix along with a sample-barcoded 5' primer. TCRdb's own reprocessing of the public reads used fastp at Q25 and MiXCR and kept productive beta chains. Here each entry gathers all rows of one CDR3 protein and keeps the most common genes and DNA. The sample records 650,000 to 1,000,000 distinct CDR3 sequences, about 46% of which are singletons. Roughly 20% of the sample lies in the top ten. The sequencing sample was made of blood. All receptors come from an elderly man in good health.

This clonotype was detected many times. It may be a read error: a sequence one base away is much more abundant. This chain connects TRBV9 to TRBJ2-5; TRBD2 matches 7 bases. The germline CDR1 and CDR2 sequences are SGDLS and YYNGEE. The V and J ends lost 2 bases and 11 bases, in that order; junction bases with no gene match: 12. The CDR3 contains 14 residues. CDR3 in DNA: TGTGCCAGCAGCGTCGGCGGGAGTATAAATGAGCAGTACTTC. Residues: CASSVGGSINEQYF.

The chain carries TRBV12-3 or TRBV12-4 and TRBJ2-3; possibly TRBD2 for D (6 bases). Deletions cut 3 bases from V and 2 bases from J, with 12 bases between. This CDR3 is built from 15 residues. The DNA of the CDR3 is TGTGCCAGCAGTTTTGGGGCGGGACCCACAGATACGCAGTATTTT. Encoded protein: CASSFGAGPTDTQYF.

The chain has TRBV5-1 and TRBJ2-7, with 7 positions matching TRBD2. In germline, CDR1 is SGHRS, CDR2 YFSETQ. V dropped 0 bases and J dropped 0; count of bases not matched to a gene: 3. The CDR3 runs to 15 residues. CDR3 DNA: TGCGCCAGCAGCTTGGGACGGGGGGTCTCCTACGAGCAGTACTTC. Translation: CASSLGRGVSYEQYF.

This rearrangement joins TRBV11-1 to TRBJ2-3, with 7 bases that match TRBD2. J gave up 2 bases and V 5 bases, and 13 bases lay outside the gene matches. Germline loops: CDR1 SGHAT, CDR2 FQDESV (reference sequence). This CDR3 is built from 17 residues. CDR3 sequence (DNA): TGTGCCAGCAGCCGAACACCTAGACTAGCCTCCACAGATACGCAGTATTTT. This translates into CASSRTPRLASTDTQYF.

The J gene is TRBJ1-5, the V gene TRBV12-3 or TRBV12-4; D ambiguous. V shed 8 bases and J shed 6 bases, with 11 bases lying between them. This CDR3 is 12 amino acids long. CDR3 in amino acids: CASGLGSQPQHF. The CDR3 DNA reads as TGTGCCAGCGGACTGGGGTCTCAGCCCCAGCATTTT.

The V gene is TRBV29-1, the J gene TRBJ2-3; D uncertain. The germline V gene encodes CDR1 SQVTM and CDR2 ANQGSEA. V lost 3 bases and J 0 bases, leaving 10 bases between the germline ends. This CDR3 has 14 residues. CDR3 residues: CSVDTISSTDTQYF. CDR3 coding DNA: TGCAGCGTTGATACCATCTCTAGCACAGATACGCAGTATTTT.

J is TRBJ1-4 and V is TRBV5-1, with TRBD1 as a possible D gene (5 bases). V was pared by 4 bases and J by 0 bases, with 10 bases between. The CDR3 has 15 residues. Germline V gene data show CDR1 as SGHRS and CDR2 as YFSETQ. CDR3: CASSPDRATNEKLFF. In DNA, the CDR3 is TGCGCCAGCAGCCCAGACAGAGCAACTAATGAAAAACTGTTTTTT.

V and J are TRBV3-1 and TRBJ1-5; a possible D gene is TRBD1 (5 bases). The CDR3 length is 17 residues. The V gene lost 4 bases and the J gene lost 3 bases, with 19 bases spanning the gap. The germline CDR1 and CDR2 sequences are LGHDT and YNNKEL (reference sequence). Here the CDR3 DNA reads TGTGCCAGCAGCCTATCTACCTGGGGGGGGTCCAATCAGCCCCAGCATTTT. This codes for CASSLSTWGGSNQPQHF.